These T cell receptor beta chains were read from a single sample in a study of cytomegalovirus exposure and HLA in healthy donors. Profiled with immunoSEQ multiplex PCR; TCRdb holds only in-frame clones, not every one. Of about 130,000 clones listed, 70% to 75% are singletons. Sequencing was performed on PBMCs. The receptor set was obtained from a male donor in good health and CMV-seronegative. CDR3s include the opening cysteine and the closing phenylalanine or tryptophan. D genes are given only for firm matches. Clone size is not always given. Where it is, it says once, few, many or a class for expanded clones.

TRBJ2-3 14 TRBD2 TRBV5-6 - TGTGCCAGCAGCCAGGCGGGGGGGGTGGATACGCAGTATTTT CASSQAGGVDTQYF
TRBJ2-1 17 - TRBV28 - TGTGCCAGCAGTTTCAGGGGGGCGGGGGGCTCCTACAATGAGCAGTTCTTC CASSFRGAGGSYNEQFF
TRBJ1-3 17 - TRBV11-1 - TGTGCCAGCAGCCCCGAGTATCGTACGAGCTCTGGAAACACCATATATTTT CASSPEYRTSSGNTIYF
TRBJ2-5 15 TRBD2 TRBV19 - TGTGCCAGTAGCCGGACTAGCGGGAGACGAGAGACCCAGTACTTC CASSRTSGRRETQYF
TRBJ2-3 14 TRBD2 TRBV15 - TGTGCCACCAGCAGAGGAGCGGGGTACGATACGCAGTATTTT CATSRGAGYDTQYF
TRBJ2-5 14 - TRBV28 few TGTGCCAGCAGTTTATTTCAGGGCCGGGAGACCCAGTACTTC CASSLFQGRETQYF
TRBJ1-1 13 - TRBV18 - TGTGCCAGCTCACCCGCGGACATAAATGAAGCTTTCTTT CASSPADINEAFF
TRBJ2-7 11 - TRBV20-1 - TGCAGTGCTCTCTACTCCTACGAGCAGTACTTC CSALYSYEQYF
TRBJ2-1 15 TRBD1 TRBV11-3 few TGTGCCAGCAGCTTAGGGCAGGGGGCAGAGGATGAGCAGTTCTTC CASSLGQGAEDEQFF
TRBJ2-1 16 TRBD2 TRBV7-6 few TGTGCCAGCAGCTCAAGGCTAGCGGGTGGAACCAATGAGCAGTTCTTC CASSSRLAGGTNEQFF
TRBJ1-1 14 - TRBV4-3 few TGCGCCAGCAGCCAAATTCCCGGAGGGACTGAAGCTTTCTTT CASSQIPGGTEAFF